Following are 24 T cell receptor beta chains from one sample sequenced in a study of blood T cell repertoires in COVID-19. Method: immunoSEQ multiplex PCR; TCRdb's copy keeps in-frame clones and lacks some. The data show around 150,000 clones, less than 85% seen once. Sequencing was done on a sample of peripheral blood. These TCRs come from a human donor with acute or convalescent COVID-19. The donor label of this sample is uncertain.

The rearrangement joins TRBV5-1 to TRBJ2-2; 8 bases are shared with TRBD1. J lost 1 base, V lost 3 bases, and 2 bases had no gene match. This CDR3 has 15 residues. The germline V gene encodes CDR1 SGHRS and CDR2 YFSETQ. The CDR3: CASSWGTGNTGELFF. The CDR3 nucleotides are TGCGCCAGCAGCTGGGGGACAGGGAACACCGGGGAGCTGTTTTTT.

V usage is TRBV6-6 and J usage is TRBJ2-2; D gene unclear. Looked up from germline, CDR1 is MNHNY and CDR2 is SVGAGI (reference sequence). V lost 0 bases and J lost 6, with 5 bases in between. The CDR3 loop spans 13 amino acids. The DNA for the CDR3 is TGTGCCAGCAGTTACTCTAGATCCGGGGAGCTGTTTTTT. It codes for CASSYSRSGELFF.

The V and J genes are TRBV24-1 and TRBJ1-4; D is unclear. Germline V gives CDR1 KGHDR, CDR2 SFDVKD. The CDR3 runs to 15 residues. V was shortened by 4 bases and J by 4 bases, with 12 bases between the two germline ends. The CDR3: CATSDPRINNEKLFF. The DNA of the CDR3 is TGTGCCACCAGTGACCCCAGGATCAATAATGAAAAACTGTTTTTT.

The chain combines TRBV3-1 (or the pseudogene TRBV3-2) with TRBJ1-3; D remains ambiguous. The CDR3 totals 13 residues. Germline CDR1 is LGHDT and CDR2 is YNNKEL (reference sequence). Trimming removed 5 bases at V and 8 bases at J, with 13 bases between. CDR3 sequence: CASSAGPIDTIYF. CDR3 nucleotides: TGTGCCAGCAGCGCAGGTCCGATAGACACCATATATTTT.

This chain uses TRBV19 with TRBJ1-6; 7 nucleotides align to TRBD1. V shed 5 bases and J 9 bases; nucleotides not matched to a gene: 10. Germline values: CDR1 LNHDA, CDR2 SQIVND (reference sequence). This CDR3 is 15 amino acids long. CDR3 nucleotides: TGTGCCAGTAGTCCAACCCGACAGGGCGGTTCACCCCTCCACTTT. This translates into CASSPTRQGGSPLHF.

The chain joins TRBV27 to TRBJ2-3, with TRBD2 identical over 7 bases. Germline V gene lookup returns CDR1 MNHEY and CDR2 SMNVEV (reference sequence). This CDR3 comprises 13 residues. The V and J ends lost 1 base and 6 bases, in that order; junction bases with no gene match: 1. CDR3 DNA: TGTGCCAGCAGTTTATTGGGAGGGGATACGCAGTATTTT. As protein: CASSLLGGDTQYF.

The CDR3 reads CASSQGQGSPLHF. The CDR3 DNA reads as TGCGCCAGCAGCCAGGGACAGGGCTCACCCCTCCACTTT. The genes are TRBV5-1 and TRBJ1-6; 9 nucleotides match TRBD1. Germline loops: CDR1 SGHRS, CDR2 YFSETQ. V was clipped by 4 bases and J by 10 bases; unmatched bases: 3. This CDR3 contains 13 residues. The variable domain in full, with the rest retrieved from reference TRBV5-1 and TRBJ1-6, is KAGVTQTPRYLIKTRGQQVTLSCSPISGHRSVSWYQQTPGQGLQFLFEYFSETQRNKGNFPGRFSGRQFSNSRSEMNVSTLELGDSALYLCASSQGQGSPLHFGNGTRLTVT.

The chain carries TRBV30 and TRBJ1-1, with 7 bases matching TRBD1. J gave up 2 bases and V 2 bases, and 5 bases lay outside the gene matches. CDR3 size: 14 residues. The germline gives CDR1 GTSNPN, CDR2 SVGIG (reference sequence). The CDR3 DNA follows: TGTGCCTGGAGTCCGGGGACAGCAAACACTGAAGCTTTCTTT. It translates to CAWSPGTANTEAFF. The full variable domain, rest sourced from reference TRBV30 and TRBJ1-1, is SQTIHQWPATLVQPVGSPLSLECTVEGTSNPNLYWYRQAAGRGLQLLFYSVGIGQISSEVPQNLSASRPQDRQFILSSKKLLLSDSGFYLCAWSPGTANTEAFFGQGTRLTVV.

CDR3 protein: CASTDRGARGELFF. The DNA of the CDR3 is TGTGCCAGCACCGACCGGGGGGCAAGAGGGGAGCTGTTTTTT. The V call is TRBV6-5, the J call TRBJ2-2, with D possibly being TRBD2 (7 bases). The CDR3 extends over 14 amino acids. Trimming took off 7 bases at V and 8 bases at J, with 17 bases between the two ends. CDR1 and CDR2 from the germline V gene are MNHEY and SVGAGI.

This clone was observed a single time. The chain recombines TRBV21-1 with TRBJ1-3. TRBV21-1 is given as a pseudogene. The CDR3 is 18 residues long. The CDR3 coding sequence is TGTGCCAGCAGCAATATTTTCATGGAGCAACTGAAAGGAAACACCATATATTTT. Translated, it gives CASSNIFMEQLKGNTIYF.

V and J are TRBV7-3 and TRBJ2-3; TRBD2 aligns across 8 bases. Losses at the gene ends were 5 bases for V and 2 bases for J; bases not matched to a gene: 6. CDR1 SGHTA and CDR2 FQGTGA come from the germline V gene. CDR3 size: 15 residues. The CDR3 nucleotides are TGTGCCAGCAGCCCGAGCGGGGGATTCACAGATACGCAGTATTTT. Its translation is CASSPSGGFTDTQYF. The full variable domain, its missing parts supplied by reference TRBV7-3 and TRBJ2-3, is GAGVSQTPSNKVTEKGKYVELRCDPISGHTALYWYRQSLGQGPEFLIYFQGTGAADDSGLPNDRFFAVRPEGSVSTLKIQRTERGDSAVYLCASSPSGGFTDTQYFGPGTRLTVL.

The chain links TRBV7-2 to TRBJ2-2; no reliable D call. Germline V gene lookup returns CDR1 SGHTA and CDR2 FQGNSA. The CDR3 loop spans 14 amino acids. The V end was cut by 1 base, the J end by 7 bases, with 10 bases between. This CDR3 is CASSLGPRGGELFF. CDR3 nucleotides: TGTGCCAGCAGCTTAGGACCCCGCGGCGGGGAGCTGTTTTTT.

V is TRBV9 and J is TRBJ2-2, with 10 positions matching TRBD2. CDR3 size: 18 residues. The germline gives CDR1 SGDLS, CDR2 YYNGEE. V lost 3 bases to trimming and J lost 0 bases; unmatched junction nucleotides: 8. CDR3 amino acids: CASSGRLAGGSNTGELFF. CDR3 nucleotides: TGTGCCAGCAGCGGTCGACTAGCGGGCGGTTCGAACACCGGGGAGCTGTTTTTT.

The gene calls are TRBV2 and TRBJ2-2; no clear D gene. V shed 6 bases and J shed 2 bases, with 4 bases lying between them. Germline V gives CDR1 SNHLY, CDR2 FYNNEI. CDR3 length: 12 residues. CDR3 sequence reads: CASRGNTGELFF. CDR3 coding DNA: TGTGCCAGCAGGGGCAACACCGGGGAGCTGTTTTTT.

This clone was recorded once. The genes are TRBV29-1 and TRBJ1-1; TRBD1 matches at 10 bases. This CDR3 has 14 amino acids. Looked up from germline, CDR1 is SQVTM and CDR2 is ANQGSEA. J was trimmed by 7 bases and V by 4 bases; bases with no gene match: 9. The CDR3 here is CSVARGTGALEAFF. As DNA, the CDR3 is TGCAGCGTTGCCCGGGGGACAGGGGCCCTTGAAGCTTTCTTT.

This clone appeared a few times. The chain links TRBV28 to TRBJ1-6; no definite D call. V gave up 6 bases and J gave up 0 bases, with 21 bases separating them. CDR1 and CDR2 from the germline V gene are MDHEN and SYDVKM. This CDR3 has 19 residues. Written as DNA, the CDR3 is TGTGCCAGCAGGTTCCTCTTTGGCTACCGGAGCTCCTATAATTCACCCCTCCACTTT. It translates to CASRFLFGYRSSYNSPLHF.

V is TRBV7-9 and J is TRBJ1-1; 7 positions match TRBD1. Germline CDR1 is SEHNR and CDR2 is FQNEAQ (reference sequence). V gave up 1 base and J gave up 1 base; unmatched junction bases: 3. This CDR3 is built from 15 residues. As DNA, the CDR3 is TGTGCCAGCAGCTTAGAGAGGGGGCAGAACACTGAAGCTTTCTTT. Translated: CASSLERGQNTEAFF. The full variable domain, with the rest looked up from reference TRBV7-9 and TRBJ1-1, is DTGVSQNPRHKITKRGQNVTFRCDPISEHNRLYWYRQTLGQGPEFLTYFQNEAQLEKSRLLSDRFSAERPKGSFSTLEIQRTEQGDSAMYLCASSLERGQNTEAFFGQGTRLTVV.

Written as DNA, the CDR3 is TGTGCCCGGGACAGACTACCTTTTGGGAATGGCTACACCTTC. This translates into CARDRLPFGNGYTF. The gene calls are TRBV30 and TRBJ1-2; TRBD1 matches at 7 bases. The CDR3 sequence is 14 residues long. Trimming removed 8 bases from V and 6 bases from J; junction bases left unmatched: 15. Germline assignment: CDR1 GTSNPN and CDR2 SVGIG (reference sequence).

The chain employs TRBV7-6 and TRBJ1-1; 7 bases fit TRBD1. Germline CDR1 reads SGHVS; CDR2 reads FNYEAQ. This CDR3 spans 16 amino acids. V was pared by 2 bases and J by 0 bases, with 6 bases of the junction left unmatched. The CDR3 nucleotides are TGTGCCAGCAGCTTAACAGGGGTTGGAATGAACACTGAAGCTTTCTTT. Translation gives CASSLTGVGMNTEAFF.

This rearrangement joins TRBV7-6 to TRBJ2-1; 8 nucleotides agree with TRBD1. CDR1 is SGHVS and CDR2 is FNYEAQ in the germline V gene. V gave up 0 bases and J gave up 5 bases; unmatched junction bases: 3. This CDR3 is 15 amino acids long. Here the CDR3 reads CASSLATGGHNEQFF. CDR3 in DNA: TGTGCCAGCAGCTTAGCAACAGGGGGTCACAATGAGCAGTTCTTC.

This chain links TRBV3-1 (or the pseudogene TRBV3-2) with TRBJ2-1; 8 bases are a match to TRBD2. Germline lookup yields CDR1 LGHDT and CDR2 YNNKEL (reference sequence). The J segment lost 6 bases and the V segment lost 1 base, leaving 17 bases of the junction unmatched. The CDR3 sequence is 19 residues long. The CDR3 DNA is TGTGCCAGCAGCCAAGCCAAGGATCGGGGGGGCCTCGGTTTCAATGAGCAGTTCTTC. It encodes CASSQAKDRGGLGFNEQFF.

This chain uses TRBV5-1 with TRBJ2-2; unclear D gene. Germline V gives CDR1 SGHRS, CDR2 YFSETQ. There are 16 residues in the CDR3. V lost 4 bases and J lost 0, with 13 bases in between. In DNA, the CDR3 is TGCGCCAGCAGCGGATCCGGGTACCCGAACACCGGGGAGCTGTTTTTT. Amino acid sequence: CASSGSGYPNTGELFF.

The V call is TRBV4-3, the J call TRBJ2-7; D is possibly TRBD1 (5 bases). V dropped 2 bases and J dropped 5 bases, with 22 bases sitting between them. The CDR3 consists of 17 residues. CDR1 and CDR2 from the germline V gene are LGHNA and YSLEER. The CDR3 DNA is TGCGCCAGCAGCCAATCCGGGTTTCTAGGGCAGGGAAACGAGCAGTACTTC. It translates to CASSQSGFLGQGNEQYF.

This chain uses TRBV7-2 with TRBJ2-7, with TRBD2 matching over 8 bases. Germline loops: CDR1 SGHTA, CDR2 FQGNSA. The CDR3 sequence is 16 residues long. The V gene end was trimmed by 1 base and the J gene end by 2 bases; junction bases not matched to a gene: 7. This CDR3 reads CASSLVPRGETYEQYF. The CDR3 DNA sequence: TGTGCCAGCAGCTTAGTTCCGCGGGGGGAGACCTACGAGCAGTACTTC. Based on the CDR3 plus reference TRBV7-2 and TRBJ2-7, the full variable domain is GAGVSQSPSNKVTEKGKDVELRCDPISGHTALYWYRQSLGQGLEFLIYFQGNSAPDKSGLPSDRFSAERTGGSVSTLTIQRTQQEDSAVYLCASSLVPRGETYEQYFGPGTRLTVT.